The entry below describes one TCR beta chain. This clone has only a few counts. There is no known antigen for this receptor. One base away there is no much larger clone; base qualities are not given. Donors were healthy HIV-negative adults with no recently reported acute infections or vaccinations. All donors were Caucasian adults living in Nashville, Tennessee, USA. CD8 memory samples combined magnetically selected CD45RO+ cells with CCR7-negative CD45RA+ effector memory (TemRA) cells. Blood was collected by leukapheresis, and PBMCs were isolated by Ficoll-Histopaque density gradient centrifugation and then cryopreserved in liquid nitrogen vapor phase. Analytical flow cytometry was used to check the purity and quantity of every magnetically sorted T cell population. Genomic DNA was isolated from every sorted fraction and measured by UV absorbance on a Nanodrop 2000c. These data belong to a study of shared clonotypes between healthy human individuals (dated by TCRdb to about 2020). In the study overall: A few men and two women, aged 18 to 49 years, made up the cohort. For each donor, CD4 naive and CD4 memory were each run on three plates, CD8 naive on two plates, and CD8 memory on one plate. To estimate repertoire size and how much clonotype sharing occurs between individuals, the study deeply sequenced the blood TCR repertoires of five healthy adults. Different laboratories and diverse techniques were used to prepare libraries and sequence TCR repertoires, to increase sequencing depth and limit assay-specific biases. Each donor's leukapheresis produced roughly between about 0.9 and 9.5 billion PBMCs. Paper-wide results and their limitations: Even with the large sequencing depth, rarefaction of the sorted-subset datasets indicated that sequencing was incomplete. Sampling was restricted to blood, and TCR repertoires in tissues likely differ from the TCR repertoires found in blood. Estimated clonotype richness was generally larger for naive than for memory subsets. Because the study included only a small number of donors, the genetic and exposure-history diversity represented was limited. Higher generation probabilities were observed for clonotypes shared by all four sorted-subset donors than for non-shared clonotypes. Sharing across four donors was observed for around 5% of naive CD4, around 3.5% of naive CD8, 2.3% of memory CD4, and over 0.3% of memory CD8 clonotypes. Pairwise subsampling indicated that sequencing depth was expected to affect the degree of clonotype sharing among donors.

Using the deep immunoSEQ assay, TCR CDR3 regions were amplified from genomic DNA by multiplex PCR. Extracted genomic DNA from each cell subset was spread evenly across all wells of several immunoSEQ 96-well plates, with each plate serving as a replicate. For sorted subsets, about 200 ng genomic DNA, equal to 30,000 or so T cell genomes, was loaded into each replicate PCR. The purified libraries were quantified using a Qubit 3.0 fluorometer, sized with a Bioanalyzer 2100, and then quantified again using the KAPA Library Quantification kit. A separate single-read 150-cycle Illumina NextSeq 550 flow cell was used to sequence each immunoSEQ 96-well plate. On the study's bioinformatics: Because the immunoSEQ output included only junctional sequences and no quality scores, the filtering could not be the same as the filtering used for full-length reads. To assign V/J genes and CDR3, sequences were annotated using PyIR, a Python wrapper for IgBLAST v1.9, with IMGT germline references. Reads were filtered out if the reads had weak V/J assignments (E-value above 1e-6), no CDR3, stop codons, out-of-frame junctions, or ambiguous translated residues. V3J clonotypes were defined as sequences sharing an identical inferred V gene, J gene, and CDR3 amino acid sequence. Percentage overlap between repertoires was calculated by dividing the number of shared unique clonotypes by the size of the smaller repertoire. RTK rarefaction, the Chao1 estimator, and Recon v2.1 estimates of unobserved clonotypes were used to assess repertoire richness. Generation probabilities were computed with OLGA for all TCRbeta clonotypes obtained by the gDNA method from several donors. The table comes from immuneACCESS by way of TCRdb, which keeps in-frame sequences with V and J called. Part of the clones is missing from these tables; in studies checked, under half for an unresolved V gene and the rest for unknown reasons. The DNA gave D and trimming, while V, J and clone size come from that table. The sample yields 100,000 to 120,000 clones; around 73% were counted once. The leading ten clones occupy around 23% of the sample.

The germline V gene specifies SGHTA as CDR1 and FQGNSA as CDR2. Spanning cysteine to phenylalanine, the CDR3 consists of 15 amino acids. Solely the CDR3 DNA is kept, with 45 bases framed from the first base. This sequence uses TRBV7-2 and TRBJ2-5, with the D gene not confidently named. The closer fit of TRBJ2-7 to the DNA end suggests the J call may be wrong. Material for sequencing was memory CD8+ T cells sorted from blood. The label giving this sample's cell subset or site can be read as: CD45RO+ cells pooled with CCR7-negative TemRA cells. The source of this sequence is a woman aged 25 to 39 in good health. In nucleotides, the sequence is TGTGCCAGCAGCTCCGACTTCAACCCGACATACGAGCAGTACTTC. Its protein is CASSSDFNPTYEQYF.